This entry concerns a single T cell receptor (beta chain). The study drew the donors from its roughly 120-subject validation cohort, separate from the roughly 700-subject first cohort. The germline V gene has CDR1 GTSNPN and CDR2 SVGIG (reference sequence). This CDR3 has 13 residues. The V end was cut by 2 bases, the J end by 1 base, with 8 bases between. These data come from a study of cytomegalovirus exposure and HLA in healthy donors. The method was immunoSEQ multiplex PCR; TCRdb's version includes in-frame clones alone and lacks a portion of them. The repertoire has 300,000 to 400,000 clones, about nine tenths of them found once; the top ten carry roughly 0.75%.

The chain uses TRBV30 and TRBJ1-1, with D uncertain. The source is a young woman in good health and CMV-seronegative. Material for sequencing was PBMCs. The CDR3 protein is CAWSQTSNTEAFF. The CDR3 coding sequence is TGTGCCTGGAGTCAGACTTCGAACACTGAAGCTTTCTTT.